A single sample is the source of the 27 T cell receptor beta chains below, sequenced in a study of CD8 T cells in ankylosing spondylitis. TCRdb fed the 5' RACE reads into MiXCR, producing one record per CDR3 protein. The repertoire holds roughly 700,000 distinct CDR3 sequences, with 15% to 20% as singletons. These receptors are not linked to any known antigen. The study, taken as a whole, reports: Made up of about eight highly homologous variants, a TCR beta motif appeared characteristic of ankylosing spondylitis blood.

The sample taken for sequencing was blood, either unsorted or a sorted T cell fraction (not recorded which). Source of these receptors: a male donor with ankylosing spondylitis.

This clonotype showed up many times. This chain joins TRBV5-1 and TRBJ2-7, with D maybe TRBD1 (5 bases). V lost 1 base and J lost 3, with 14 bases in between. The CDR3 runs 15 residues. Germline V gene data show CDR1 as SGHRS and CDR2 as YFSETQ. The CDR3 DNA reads TGCGCCAGCAGCTTGATCGCAGGACACCACTACGAGCAGTACTTC. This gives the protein CASSLIAGHHYEQYF.

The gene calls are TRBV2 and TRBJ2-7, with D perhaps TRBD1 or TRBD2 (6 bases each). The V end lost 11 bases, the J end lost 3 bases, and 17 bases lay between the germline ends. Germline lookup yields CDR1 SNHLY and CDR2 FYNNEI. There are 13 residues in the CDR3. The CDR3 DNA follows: TGTGCCGGAGGGGGAGTCAGCTACTACGAGCAGTACTTC. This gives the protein CAGGGVSYYEQYF.

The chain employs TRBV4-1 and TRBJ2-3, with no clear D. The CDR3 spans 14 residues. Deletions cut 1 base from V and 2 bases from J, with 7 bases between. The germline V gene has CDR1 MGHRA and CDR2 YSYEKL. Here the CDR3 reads CASSQAENTDTQYF. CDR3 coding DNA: TGCGCCAGCAGCCAAGCGGAAAACACAGATACGCAGTATTTT.

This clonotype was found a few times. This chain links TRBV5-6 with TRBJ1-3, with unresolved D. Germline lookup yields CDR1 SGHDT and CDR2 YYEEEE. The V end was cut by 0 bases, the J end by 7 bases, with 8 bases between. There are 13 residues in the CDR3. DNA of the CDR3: TGTGCCAGCAGCTTGGTTGCGGGGAACACCATATATTTT. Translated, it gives CASSLVAGNTIYF.

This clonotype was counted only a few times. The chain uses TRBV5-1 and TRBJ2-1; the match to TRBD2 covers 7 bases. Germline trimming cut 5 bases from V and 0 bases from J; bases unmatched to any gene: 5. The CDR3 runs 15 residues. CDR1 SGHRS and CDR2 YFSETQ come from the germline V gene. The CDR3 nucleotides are TGCGCCAGCAGACGACTAGCCCCCTCCTACAATGAGCAGTTCTTC. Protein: CASRRLAPSYNEQFF.

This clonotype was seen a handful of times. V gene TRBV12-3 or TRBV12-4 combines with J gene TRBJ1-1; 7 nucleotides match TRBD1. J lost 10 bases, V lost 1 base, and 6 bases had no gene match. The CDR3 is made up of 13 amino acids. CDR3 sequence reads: CASSLGPTGVAFF. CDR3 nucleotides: TGTGCCAGCAGTTTAGGCCCCACAGGGGTAGCTTTCTTT.

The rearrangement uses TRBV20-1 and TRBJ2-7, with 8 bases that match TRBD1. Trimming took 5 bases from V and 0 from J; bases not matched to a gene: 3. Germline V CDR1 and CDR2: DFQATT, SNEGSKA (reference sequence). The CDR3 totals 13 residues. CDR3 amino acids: CSAPGQDSYEQYF. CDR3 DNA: TGCAGTGCTCCGGGACAGGACTCCTACGAGCAGTACTTC.

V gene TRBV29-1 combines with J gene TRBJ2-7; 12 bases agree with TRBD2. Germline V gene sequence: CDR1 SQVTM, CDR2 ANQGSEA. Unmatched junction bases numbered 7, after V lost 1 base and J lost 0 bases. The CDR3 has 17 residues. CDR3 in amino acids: CSVEGLAGVGSSYEQYF. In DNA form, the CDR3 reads TGCAGCGTTGAAGGACTAGCGGGAGTGGGGAGCTCCTACGAGCAGTACTTC.

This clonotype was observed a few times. DNA for the CDR3: TGTGCCAGCAATCTGGACAGGGGGTCTGAAGCTTTCTTT. Its translation is CASNLDRGSEAFF. The V gene is TRBV6-1, the J gene TRBJ1-1; 10 bases line up with TRBD1. This CDR3 contains 13 residues. V shed 7 bases, J shed 6 bases, and the junction held 5 bases outside the gene matches. Germline V gene data show CDR1 as MNHNS and CDR2 as SASEGT.

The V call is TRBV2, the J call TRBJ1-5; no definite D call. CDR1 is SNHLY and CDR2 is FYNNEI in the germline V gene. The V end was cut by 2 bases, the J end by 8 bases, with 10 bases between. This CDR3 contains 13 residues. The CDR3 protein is CASSELWSEPQHF. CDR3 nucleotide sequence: TGTGCCAGCAGTGAATTGTGGTCGGAGCCCCAGCATTTT.

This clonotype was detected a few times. CDR3: CASSRDSPYNEQFF. The CDR3 nucleotides are TGCGCCAGCAGCCGGGACAGCCCCTACAATGAGCAGTTCTTC. J is TRBJ2-1 and V is TRBV5-1, with TRBD1 identical over 7 bases. This CDR3 has 14 residues. Germline CDR1 reads SGHRS; CDR2 reads YFSETQ. Trimming removed 4 bases from V and 2 bases from J; junction bases left unmatched: 3.

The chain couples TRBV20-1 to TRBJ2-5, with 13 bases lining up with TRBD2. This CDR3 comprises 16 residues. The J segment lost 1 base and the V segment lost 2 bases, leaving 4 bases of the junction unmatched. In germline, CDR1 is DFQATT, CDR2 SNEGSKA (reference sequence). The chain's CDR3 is CSARKGLAGLQETQYF. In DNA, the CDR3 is TGCAGTGCTAGAAAGGGACTAGCGGGACTCCAAGAGACCCAGTACTTC.

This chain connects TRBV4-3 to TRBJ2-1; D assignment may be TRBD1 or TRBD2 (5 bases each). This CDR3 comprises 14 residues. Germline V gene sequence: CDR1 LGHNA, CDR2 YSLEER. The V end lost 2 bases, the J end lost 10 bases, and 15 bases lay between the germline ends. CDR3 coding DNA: TGCGCCAGCAGCCAACCGGACGGGGCAAGGGAGCAGTTCTTC. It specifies CASSQPDGAREQFF.

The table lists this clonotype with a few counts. The CDR3 sequence: CATSSGAGMNTEAFF. The DNA for the CDR3 is TGTGCCACCTCGTCGGGGGCCGGAATGAACACTGAAGCTTTCTTT. The chain employs TRBV10-3 and TRBJ1-1, with D possibly matching TRBD1 (6 bases). The CDR3 contains 15 residues. The V end lost 10 bases, the J end lost 0 bases, and 18 bases lay between the germline ends. Germline V lookup: CDR1 ENHRY, CDR2 SYGVKD.

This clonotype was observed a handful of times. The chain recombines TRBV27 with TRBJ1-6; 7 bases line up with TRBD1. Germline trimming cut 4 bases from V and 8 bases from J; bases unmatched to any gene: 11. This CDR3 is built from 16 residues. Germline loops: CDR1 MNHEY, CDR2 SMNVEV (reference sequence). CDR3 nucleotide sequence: TGTGCCAGCAGTTCGACAGGGATTTACTTTTATTCACCCCTCCACTTT. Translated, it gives CASSSTGIYFYSPLHF.

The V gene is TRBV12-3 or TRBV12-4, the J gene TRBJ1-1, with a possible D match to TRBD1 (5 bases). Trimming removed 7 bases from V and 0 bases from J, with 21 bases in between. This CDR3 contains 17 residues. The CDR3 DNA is TGTGCCAGCACCCCACGGGGATTAGACAGCTTGAACACTGAAGCTTTCTTT. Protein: CASTPRGLDSLNTEAFF.

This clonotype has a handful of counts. The CDR3 DNA sequence: TGCAGTGCTAGTAAGGGGCGTCAGCCCCAGCATTTT. This gives the protein CSASKGRQPQHF. This chain uses TRBV20-1 with TRBJ1-5; possible D gene TRBD1, 5 bases. The CDR3 runs 12 residues. V lost 3 bases, J lost 6 bases, and 9 bases lay in between. Germline CDR1 is DFQATT and CDR2 is SNEGSKA (reference sequence).

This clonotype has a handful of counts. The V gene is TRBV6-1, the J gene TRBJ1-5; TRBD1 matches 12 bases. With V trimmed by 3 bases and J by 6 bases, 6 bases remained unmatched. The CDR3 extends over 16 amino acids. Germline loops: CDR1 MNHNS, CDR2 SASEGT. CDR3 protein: CASSEMGQGAGQPQHF. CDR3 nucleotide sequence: TGTGCCAGCAGTGAGATGGGACAGGGGGCGGGTCAGCCCCAGCATTTT.

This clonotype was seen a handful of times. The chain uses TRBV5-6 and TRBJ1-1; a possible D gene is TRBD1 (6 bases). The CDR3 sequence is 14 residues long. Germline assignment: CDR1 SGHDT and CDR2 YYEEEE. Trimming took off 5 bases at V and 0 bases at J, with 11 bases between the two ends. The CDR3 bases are TGTGCCAGCAGACCAGGGACACTGAACACTGAAGCTTTCTTT. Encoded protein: CASRPGTLNTEAFF.

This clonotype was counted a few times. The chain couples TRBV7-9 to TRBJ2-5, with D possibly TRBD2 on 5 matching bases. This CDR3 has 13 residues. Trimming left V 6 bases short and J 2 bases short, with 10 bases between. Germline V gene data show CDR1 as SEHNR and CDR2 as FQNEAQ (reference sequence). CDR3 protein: CASSSGSQETQYF. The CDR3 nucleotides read TGTGCCAGCAGTTCGGGGAGTCAAGAGACCCAGTACTTC.

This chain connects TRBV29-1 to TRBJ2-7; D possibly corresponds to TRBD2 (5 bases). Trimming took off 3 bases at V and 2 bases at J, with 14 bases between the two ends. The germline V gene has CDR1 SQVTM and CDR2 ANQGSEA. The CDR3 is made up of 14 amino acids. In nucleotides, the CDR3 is TGCAGCGTTGAGGGAGAAGGGAATACCTACGAGCAGTACTTC. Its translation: CSVEGEGNTYEQYF.

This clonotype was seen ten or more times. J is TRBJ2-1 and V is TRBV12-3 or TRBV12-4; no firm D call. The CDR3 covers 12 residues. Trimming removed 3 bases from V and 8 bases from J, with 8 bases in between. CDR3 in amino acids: CASSFLGYEQFF. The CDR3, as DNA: TGTGCCAGCAGTTTTTTAGGCTATGAGCAGTTCTTC.

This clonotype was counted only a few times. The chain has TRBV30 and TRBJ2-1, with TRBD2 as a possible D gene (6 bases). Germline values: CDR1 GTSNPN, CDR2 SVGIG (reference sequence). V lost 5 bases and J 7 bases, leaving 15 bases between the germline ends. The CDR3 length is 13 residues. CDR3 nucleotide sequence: TGTGCCTGGGGAGGGTCCAGTCTTAATGAGCAGTTCTTC. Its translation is CAWGGSSLNEQFF.

The CDR3 region is CSARDMVAGGVEQFF. In DNA, the CDR3 is TGCAGTGCTAGAGATATGGTAGCGGGAGGTGTTGAGCAGTTCTTC. J is TRBJ2-1 and V is TRBV20-1; 10 nucleotides agree with TRBD2. CDR3 length equals 15 residues. Germline CDR1 DFQATT, CDR2 SNEGSKA (reference sequence). The V gene end was trimmed by 0 bases and the J gene end by 9 bases; junction bases not matched to a gene: 8.

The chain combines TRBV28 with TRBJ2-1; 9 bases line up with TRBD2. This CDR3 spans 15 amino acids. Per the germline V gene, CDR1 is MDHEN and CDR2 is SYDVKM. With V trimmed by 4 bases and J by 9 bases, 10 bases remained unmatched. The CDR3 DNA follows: TGTGCCAGCAGTTCCGGGACTAGCATGGGGAGTGAGCAGTTCTTC. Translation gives CASSSGTSMGSEQFF.

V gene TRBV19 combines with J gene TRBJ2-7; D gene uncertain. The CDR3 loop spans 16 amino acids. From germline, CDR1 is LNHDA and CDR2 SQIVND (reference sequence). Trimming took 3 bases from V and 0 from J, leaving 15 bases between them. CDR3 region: CASSILGPSSSYEQYF. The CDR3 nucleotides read TGTGCCAGTAGTATTCTAGGGCCTAGTAGCTCCTACGAGCAGTACTTC.

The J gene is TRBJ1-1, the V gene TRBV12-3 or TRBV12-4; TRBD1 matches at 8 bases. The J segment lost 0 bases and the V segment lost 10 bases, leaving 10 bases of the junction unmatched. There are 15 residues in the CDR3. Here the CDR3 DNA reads TGTGCCACCCGACAGGGGCCGATTATGAACACTGAAGCTTTCTTT. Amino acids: CATRQGPIMNTEAFF.